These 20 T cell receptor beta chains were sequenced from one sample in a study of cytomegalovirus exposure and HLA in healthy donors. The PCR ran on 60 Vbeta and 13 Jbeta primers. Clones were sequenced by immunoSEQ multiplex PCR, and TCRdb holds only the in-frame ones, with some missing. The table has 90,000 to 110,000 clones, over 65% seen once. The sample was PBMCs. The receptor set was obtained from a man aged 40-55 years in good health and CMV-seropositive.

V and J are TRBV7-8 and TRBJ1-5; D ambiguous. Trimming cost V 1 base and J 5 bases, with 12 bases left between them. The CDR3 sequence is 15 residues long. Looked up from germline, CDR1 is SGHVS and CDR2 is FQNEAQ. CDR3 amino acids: CASSLVATSYQPQHF. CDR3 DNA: TGTGCCAGCAGCTTAGTAGCCACGTCGTATCAGCCCCAGCATTTT.

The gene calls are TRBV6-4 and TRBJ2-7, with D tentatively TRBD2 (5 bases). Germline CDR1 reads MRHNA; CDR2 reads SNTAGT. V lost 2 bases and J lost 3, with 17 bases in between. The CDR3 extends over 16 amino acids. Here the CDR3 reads CASSDPHGGPYYEQYF. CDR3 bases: TGTGCCAGCAGTGACCCCCACGGCGGGCCCTACTACGAGCAGTACTTC.

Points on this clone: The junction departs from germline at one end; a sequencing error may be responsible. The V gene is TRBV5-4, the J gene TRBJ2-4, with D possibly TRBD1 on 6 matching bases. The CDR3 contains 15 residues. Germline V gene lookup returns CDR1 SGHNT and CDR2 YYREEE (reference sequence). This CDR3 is CASSRQVPGENSQYF. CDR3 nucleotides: TGTGCCAGCAGCCGACAGGTACCCGGCGAAAACAGTCAGTACTTC. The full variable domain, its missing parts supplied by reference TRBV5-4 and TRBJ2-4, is ETGVTQSPTHLIKTRGQQVTLRCSSQSGHNTVSWYQQALGQGPQFIFQYYREEENGRGNFPPRFSGLQFPNYSSELNVNALELDDSALYLCASSRQVPGENSQYFGAGTRLSVL.

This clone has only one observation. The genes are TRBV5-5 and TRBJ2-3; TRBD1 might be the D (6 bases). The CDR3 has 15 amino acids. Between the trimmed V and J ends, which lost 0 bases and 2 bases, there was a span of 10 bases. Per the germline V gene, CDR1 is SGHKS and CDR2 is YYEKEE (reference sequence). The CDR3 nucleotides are TGTGCCAGCAGCTTGGGGGGGCGGTCCACAGATACGCAGTATTTT. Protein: CASSLGGRSTDTQYF.

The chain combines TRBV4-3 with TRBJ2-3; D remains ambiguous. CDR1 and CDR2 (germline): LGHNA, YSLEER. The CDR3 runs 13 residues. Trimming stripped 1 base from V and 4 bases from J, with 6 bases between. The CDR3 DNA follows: TGCGCCAGCAGCCAAGTTGAGTCAGATACGCAGTATTTT. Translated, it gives CASSQVESDTQYF.

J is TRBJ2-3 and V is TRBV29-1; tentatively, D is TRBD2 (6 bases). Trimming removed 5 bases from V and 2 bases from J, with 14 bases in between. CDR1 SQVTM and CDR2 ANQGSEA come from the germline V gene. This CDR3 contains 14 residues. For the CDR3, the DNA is TGCAGCGTTTGTCCGGGACTGAACACAGATACGCAGTATTTT. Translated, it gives CSVCPGLNTDTQYF.

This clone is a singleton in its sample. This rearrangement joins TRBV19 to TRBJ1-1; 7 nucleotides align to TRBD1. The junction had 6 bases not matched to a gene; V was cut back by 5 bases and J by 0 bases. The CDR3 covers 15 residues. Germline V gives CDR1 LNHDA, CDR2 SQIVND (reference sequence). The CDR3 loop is CASSAGQVMNTEAFF. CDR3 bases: TGTGCCAGTAGTGCAGGACAGGTCATGAACACTGAAGCTTTCTTT.

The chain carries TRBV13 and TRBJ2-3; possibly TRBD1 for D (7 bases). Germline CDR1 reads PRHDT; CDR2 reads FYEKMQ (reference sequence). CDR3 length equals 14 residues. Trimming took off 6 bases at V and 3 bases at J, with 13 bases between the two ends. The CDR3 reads CASRQQGRTDTQYF. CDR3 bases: TGTGCCAGCAGACAACAGGGGAGGACAGATACGCAGTATTTT. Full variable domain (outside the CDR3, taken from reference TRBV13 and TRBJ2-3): AAGVIQSPRHLIKEKRETATLKCYPIPRHDTVYWYQQGPGQDPQFLISFYEKMQSDKGSIPDRFSAQQFSDYHSELNMSSLELGDSALYFCASRQQGRTDTQYFGPGTRLTVL.

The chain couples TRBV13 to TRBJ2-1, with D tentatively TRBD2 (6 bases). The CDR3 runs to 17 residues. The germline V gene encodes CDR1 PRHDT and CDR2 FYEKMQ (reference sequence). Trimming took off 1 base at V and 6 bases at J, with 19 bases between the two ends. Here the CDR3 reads CASSLAWRGIVSNEQFF. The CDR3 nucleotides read TGTGCCAGCAGCTTAGCCTGGCGGGGCATCGTCTCCAATGAGCAGTTCTTC.

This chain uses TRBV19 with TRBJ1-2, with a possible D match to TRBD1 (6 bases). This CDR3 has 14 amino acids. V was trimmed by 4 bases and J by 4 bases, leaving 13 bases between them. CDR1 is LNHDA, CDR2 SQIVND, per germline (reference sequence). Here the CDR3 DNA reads TGTGCCAGTAGTACGCCGGGGACAAGCTATGGCTACACCTTC. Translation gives CASSTPGTSYGYTF.

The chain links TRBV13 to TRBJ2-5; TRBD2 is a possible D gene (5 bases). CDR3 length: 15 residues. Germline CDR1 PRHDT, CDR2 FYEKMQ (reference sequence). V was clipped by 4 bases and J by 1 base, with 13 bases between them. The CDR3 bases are TGTGCCAGCAGCTCCAACGGACTCCCCCAAGAGACCCAGTACTTC. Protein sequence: CASSSNGLPQETQYF.

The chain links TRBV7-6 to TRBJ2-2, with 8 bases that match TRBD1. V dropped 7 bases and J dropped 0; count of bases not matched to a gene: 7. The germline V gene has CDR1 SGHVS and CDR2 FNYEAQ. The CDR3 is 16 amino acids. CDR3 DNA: TGTGCCAGCACCCCAAGACAGGGGCCGAACACCGGGGAGCTGTTTTTT. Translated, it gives CASTPRQGPNTGELFF.

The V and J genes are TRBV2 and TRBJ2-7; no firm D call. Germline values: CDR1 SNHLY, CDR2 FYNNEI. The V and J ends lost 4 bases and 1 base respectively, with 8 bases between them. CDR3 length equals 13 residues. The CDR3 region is CASSGYSSYEQYF. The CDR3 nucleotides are TGTGCCAGCAGTGGATACAGTTCCTACGAGCAGTACTTC.

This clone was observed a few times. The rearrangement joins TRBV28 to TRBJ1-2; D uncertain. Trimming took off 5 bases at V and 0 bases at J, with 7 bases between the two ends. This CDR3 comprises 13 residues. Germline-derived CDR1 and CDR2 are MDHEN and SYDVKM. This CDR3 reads CASSISANYGYTF. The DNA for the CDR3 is TGTGCCAGCAGTATTAGCGCTAACTATGGCTACACCTTC.

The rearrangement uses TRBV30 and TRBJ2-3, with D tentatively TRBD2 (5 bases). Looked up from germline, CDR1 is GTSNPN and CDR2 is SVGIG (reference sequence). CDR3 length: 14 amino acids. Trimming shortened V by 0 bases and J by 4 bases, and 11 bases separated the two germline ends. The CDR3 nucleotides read TGTGCCTGGAGTGTACTAGGGCGGGCAGATACGCAGTATTTT. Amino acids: CAWSVLGRADTQYF.

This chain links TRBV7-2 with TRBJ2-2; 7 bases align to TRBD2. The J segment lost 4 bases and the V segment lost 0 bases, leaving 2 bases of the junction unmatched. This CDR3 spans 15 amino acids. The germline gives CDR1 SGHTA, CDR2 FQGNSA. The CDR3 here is CASSLAGGVTGELFF. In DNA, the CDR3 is TGTGCCAGCAGCTTAGCGGGAGGGGTCACCGGGGAGCTGTTTTTT.

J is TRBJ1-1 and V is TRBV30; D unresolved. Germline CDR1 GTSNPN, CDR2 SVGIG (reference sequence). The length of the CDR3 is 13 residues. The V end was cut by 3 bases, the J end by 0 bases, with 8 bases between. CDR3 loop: CAWSYGLNTEAFF. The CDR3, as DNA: TGTGCCTGGAGCTATGGGCTGAACACTGAAGCTTTCTTT.

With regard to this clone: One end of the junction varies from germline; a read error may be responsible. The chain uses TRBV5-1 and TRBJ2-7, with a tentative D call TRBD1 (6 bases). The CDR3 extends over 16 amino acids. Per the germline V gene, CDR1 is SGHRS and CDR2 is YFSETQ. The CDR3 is CASSLLGAGGTYQQYF. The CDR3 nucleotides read TGCGCCAGCAGCCTGCTGGGGGCGGGCGGCACCTACCAGCAGTACTTC.

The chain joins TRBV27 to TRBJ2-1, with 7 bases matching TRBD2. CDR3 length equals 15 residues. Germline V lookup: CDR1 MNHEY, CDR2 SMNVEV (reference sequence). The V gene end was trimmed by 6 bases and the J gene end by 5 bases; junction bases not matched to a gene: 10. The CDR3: CASRQTGTKNNEQFF. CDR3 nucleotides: TGTGCCAGCAGGCAAACCGGGACTAAGAACAATGAGCAGTTCTTC.

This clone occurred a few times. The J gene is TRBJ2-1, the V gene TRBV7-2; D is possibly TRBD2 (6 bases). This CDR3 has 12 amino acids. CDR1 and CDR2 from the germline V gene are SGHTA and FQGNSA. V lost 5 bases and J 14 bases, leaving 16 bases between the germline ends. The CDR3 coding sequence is TGTGCCAGCAGCCCCTCCGGGACTGGTGAGTTCTTC. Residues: CASSPSGTGEFF.